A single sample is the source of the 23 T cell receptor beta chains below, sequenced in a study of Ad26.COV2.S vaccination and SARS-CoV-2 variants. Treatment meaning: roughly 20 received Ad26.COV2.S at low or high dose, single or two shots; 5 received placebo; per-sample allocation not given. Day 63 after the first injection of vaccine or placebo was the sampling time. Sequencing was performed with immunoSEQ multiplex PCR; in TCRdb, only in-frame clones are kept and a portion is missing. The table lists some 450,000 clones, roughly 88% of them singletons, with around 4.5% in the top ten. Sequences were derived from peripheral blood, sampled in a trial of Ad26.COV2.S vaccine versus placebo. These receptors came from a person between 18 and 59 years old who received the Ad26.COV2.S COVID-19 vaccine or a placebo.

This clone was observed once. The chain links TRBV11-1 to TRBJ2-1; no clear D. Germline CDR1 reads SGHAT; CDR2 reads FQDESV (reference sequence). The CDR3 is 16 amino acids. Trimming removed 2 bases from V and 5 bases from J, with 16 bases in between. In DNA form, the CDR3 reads TGTGCCAGCAGCTTAAGGCCAACTAACATTAACAATGAGCAGTTCTTC. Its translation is CASSLRPTNINNEQFF.

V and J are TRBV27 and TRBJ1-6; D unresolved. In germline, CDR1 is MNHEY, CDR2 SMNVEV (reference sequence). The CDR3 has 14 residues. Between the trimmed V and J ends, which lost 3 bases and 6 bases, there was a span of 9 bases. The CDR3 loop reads CASSFDGSNSPLHF. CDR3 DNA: TGTGCCAGCAGTTTTGACGGCTCTAATTCACCCCTCCACTTT.

The CDR3 here is CASSPTGGGETQYF. CDR3 DNA: TGTGCCAGCTCACCGACAGGGGGTGGAGAGACCCAGTACTTC. The chain employs TRBV18 and TRBJ2-5, with 9 bases aligning to TRBD1. CDR1 and CDR2 (germline): KGHSH, LQKENI. The CDR3 is 14 amino acids. The trim removed 3 bases at V and 4 bases at J, leaving 3 bases unmatched.

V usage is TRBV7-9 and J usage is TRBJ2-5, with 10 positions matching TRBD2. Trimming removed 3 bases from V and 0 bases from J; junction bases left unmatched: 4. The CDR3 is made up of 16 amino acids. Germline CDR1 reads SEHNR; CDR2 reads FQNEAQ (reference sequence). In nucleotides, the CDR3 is TGTGCCAGCAGCTTGGGTAGCGGGGGGTACCAAGAGACCCAGTACTTC. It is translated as CASSLGSGGYQETQYF.

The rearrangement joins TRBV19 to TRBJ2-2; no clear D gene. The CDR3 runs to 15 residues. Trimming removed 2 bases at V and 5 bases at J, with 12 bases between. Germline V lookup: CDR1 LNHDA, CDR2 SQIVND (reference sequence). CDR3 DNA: TGTGCCAGTAGTATACTGGCCCAGCAGACCGGGGAGCTGTTTTTT. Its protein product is CASSILAQQTGELFF.

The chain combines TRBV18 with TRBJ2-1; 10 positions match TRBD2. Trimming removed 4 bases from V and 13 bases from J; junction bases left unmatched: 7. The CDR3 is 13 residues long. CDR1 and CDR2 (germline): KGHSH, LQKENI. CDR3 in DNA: TGTGCCAGCTCACTCGACACTAGCGGGAATCAGTTCTTC. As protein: CASSLDTSGNQFF.

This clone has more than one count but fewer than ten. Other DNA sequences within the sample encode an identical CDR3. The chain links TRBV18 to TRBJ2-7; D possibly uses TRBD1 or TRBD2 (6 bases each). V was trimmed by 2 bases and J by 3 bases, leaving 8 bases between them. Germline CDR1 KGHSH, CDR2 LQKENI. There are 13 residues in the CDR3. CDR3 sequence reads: CASSPEGGYEQYF. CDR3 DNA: TGTGCCAGCTCACCAGAGGGGGGCTACGAGCAGTACTTC.

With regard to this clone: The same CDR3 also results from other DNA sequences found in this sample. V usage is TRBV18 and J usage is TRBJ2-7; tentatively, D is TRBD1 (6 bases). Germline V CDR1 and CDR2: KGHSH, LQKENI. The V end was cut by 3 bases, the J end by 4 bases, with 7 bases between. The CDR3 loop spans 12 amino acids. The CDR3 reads CASSPTGYEQYF. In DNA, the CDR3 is TGTGCCAGCTCACCGACAGGTTACGAGCAGTACTTC.

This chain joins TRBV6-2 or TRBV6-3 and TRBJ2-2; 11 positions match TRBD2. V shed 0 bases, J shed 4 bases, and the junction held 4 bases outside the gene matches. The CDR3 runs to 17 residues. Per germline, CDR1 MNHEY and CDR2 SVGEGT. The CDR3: CASSYSPGTSGTGELFF. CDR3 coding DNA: TGTGCCAGCAGTTACTCTCCTGGGACTAGCGGCACCGGGGAGCTGTTTTTT.

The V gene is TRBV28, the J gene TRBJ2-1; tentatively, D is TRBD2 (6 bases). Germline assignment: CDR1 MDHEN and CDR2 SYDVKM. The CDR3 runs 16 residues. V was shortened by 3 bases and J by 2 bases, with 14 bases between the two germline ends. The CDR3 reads CASSLGPGRTYNEQFF. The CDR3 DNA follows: TGTGCCAGCAGTTTGGGCCCGGGGAGGACCTACAATGAGCAGTTCTTC.

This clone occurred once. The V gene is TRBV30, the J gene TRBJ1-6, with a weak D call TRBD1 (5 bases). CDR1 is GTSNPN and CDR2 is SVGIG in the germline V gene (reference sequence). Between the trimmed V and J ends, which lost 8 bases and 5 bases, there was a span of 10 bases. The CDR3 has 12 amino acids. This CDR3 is CAGDGNNSPLHF. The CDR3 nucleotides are TGTGCCGGGGACGGTAATAATTCACCCCTCCACTTT.

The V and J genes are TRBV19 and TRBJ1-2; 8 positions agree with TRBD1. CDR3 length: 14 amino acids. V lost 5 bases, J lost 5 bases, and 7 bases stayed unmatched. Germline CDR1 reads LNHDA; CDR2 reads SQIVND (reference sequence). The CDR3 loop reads CASSSGQGGYGYTF. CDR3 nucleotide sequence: TGTGCCAGTAGTTCAGGACAGGGAGGGTATGGCTACACCTTC.

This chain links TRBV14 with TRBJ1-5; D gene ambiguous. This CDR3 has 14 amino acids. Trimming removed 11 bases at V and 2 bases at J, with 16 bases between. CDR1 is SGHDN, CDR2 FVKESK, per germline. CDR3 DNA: TGTGCCTACCTCTCGGGGATCGGCAATCAGCCCCAGCATTTT. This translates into CAYLSGIGNQPQHF.

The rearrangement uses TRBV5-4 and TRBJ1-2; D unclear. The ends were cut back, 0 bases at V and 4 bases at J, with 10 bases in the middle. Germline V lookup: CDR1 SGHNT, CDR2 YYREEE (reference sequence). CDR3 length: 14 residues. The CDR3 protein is CASSLDRGLYGYTF. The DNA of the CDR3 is TGTGCCAGCAGCTTGGACAGAGGCCTCTATGGCTACACCTTC.

CDR3 protein: CASSRLGGYTF. The CDR3 DNA reads TGTGCCAGCAGTAGACTGGGGGGCTACACCTTC. This chain uses TRBV6-2 or TRBV6-3 with TRBJ1-2; D unclear. Germline assignment: CDR1 MNHEY and CDR2 SVGEGT. CDR3 length equals 11 residues. Trimming pared 5 bases from V and 8 bases from J, leaving 9 bases between.

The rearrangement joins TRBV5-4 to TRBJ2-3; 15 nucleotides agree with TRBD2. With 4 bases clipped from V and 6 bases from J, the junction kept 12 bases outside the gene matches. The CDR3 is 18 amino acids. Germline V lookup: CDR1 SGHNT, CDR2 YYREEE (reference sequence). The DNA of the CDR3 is TGTGCCAGCAGCCCGGAATGGACTAGCGGGAGGGCTGGGGATACGCAGTATTTT. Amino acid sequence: CASSPEWTSGRAGDTQYF.

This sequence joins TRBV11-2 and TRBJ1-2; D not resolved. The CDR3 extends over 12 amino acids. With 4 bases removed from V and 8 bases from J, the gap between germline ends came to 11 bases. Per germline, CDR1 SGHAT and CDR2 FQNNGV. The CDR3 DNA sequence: TGTGCCAGCAGCTCCTCGGACCGCGGCTACACCTTC. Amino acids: CASSSSDRGYTF.

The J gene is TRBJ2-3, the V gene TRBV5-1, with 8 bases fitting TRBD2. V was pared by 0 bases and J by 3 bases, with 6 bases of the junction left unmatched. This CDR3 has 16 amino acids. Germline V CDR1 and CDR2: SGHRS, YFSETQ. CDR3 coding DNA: TGCGCCAGCAGCTTGGTGGCGGGAGGAGGGACAGATACGCAGTATTTT. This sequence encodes CASSLVAGGGTDTQYF.

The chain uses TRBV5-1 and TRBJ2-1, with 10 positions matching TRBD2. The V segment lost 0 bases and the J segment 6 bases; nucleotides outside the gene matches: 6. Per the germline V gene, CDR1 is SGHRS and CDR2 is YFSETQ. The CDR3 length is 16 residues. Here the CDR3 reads CASSLVAGLASNEQFF. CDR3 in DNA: TGCGCCAGCAGCTTGGTGGCGGGACTAGCGAGCAATGAGCAGTTCTTC.

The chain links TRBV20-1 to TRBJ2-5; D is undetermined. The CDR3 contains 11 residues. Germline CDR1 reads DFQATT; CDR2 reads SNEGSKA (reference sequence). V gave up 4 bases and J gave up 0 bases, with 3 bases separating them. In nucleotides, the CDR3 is TGCAGTGCTATGGACCAAGAGACCCAGTACTTC. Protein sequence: CSAMDQETQYF.

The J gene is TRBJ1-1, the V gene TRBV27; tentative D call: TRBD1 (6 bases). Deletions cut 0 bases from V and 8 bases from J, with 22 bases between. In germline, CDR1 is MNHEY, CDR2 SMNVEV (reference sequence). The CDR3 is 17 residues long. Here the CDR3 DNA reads TGTGCCAGCAGTTTATCGTTGACCGGGGGCTTAACCGGGGAAGCTTTCTTT. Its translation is CASSLSLTGGLTGEAFF.

Here the CDR3 reads CASRPRGSQETQYF. The CDR3 DNA reads TGTGCCAGCAGACCCAGGGGAAGCCAAGAGACCCAGTACTTC. The genes are TRBV7-2 and TRBJ2-5; perhaps TRBD1 as D (6 bases). Germline lookup yields CDR1 SGHTA and CDR2 FQGNSA. Trimming stripped 6 bases from V and 1 base from J, with 12 bases between. This CDR3 spans 14 amino acids. Based on the CDR3 plus reference TRBV7-2 and TRBJ2-5, the full variable domain is GAGVSQSPSNKVTEKGKDVELRCDPISGHTALYWYRQSLGQGLEFLIYFQGNSAPDKSGLPSDRFSAERTGGSVSTLTIQRTQQEDSAVYLCASRPRGSQETQYFGPGTRLLVL.

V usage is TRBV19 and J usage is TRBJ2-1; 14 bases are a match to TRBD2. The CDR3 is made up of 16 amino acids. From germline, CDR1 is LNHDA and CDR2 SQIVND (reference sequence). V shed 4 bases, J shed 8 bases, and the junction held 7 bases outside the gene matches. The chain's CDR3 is CASSNPGTSGSHEQFF. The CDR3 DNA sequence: TGTGCCAGTAGTAACCCCGGGACTAGCGGGAGCCATGAGCAGTTCTTC.